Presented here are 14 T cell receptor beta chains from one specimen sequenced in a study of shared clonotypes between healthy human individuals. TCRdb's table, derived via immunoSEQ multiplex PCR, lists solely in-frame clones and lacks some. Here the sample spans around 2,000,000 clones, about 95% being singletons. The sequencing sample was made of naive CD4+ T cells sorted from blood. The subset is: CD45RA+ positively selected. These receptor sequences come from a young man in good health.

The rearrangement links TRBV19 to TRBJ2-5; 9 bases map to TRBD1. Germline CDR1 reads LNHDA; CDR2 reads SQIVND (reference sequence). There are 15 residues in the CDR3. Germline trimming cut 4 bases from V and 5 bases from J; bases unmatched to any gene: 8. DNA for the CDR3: TGTGCCAGTAGTACACAGGGGGCTCTAGGGGAGACCCAGTACTTC. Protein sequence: CASSTQGALGETQYF.

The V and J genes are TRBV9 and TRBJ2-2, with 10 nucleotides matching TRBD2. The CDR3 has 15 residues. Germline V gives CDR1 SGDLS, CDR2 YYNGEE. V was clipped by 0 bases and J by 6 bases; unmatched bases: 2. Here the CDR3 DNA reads TGTGCCAGCAGCGTAGGCCTAGCGGGGGCCGGGGAGCTGTTTTTT. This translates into CASSVGLAGAGELFF.

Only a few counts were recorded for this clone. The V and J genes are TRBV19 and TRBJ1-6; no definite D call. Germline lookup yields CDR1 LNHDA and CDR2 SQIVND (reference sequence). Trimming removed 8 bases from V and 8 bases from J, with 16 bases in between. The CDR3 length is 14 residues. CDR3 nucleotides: TGTGCCAGTTCCATACTACACGGAGATTCACCCCTCCACTTT. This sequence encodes CASSILHGDSPLHF.

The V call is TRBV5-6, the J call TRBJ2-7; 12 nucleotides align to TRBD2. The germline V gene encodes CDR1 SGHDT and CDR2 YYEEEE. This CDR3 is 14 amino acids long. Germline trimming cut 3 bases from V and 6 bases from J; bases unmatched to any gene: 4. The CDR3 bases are TGTGCCAGCAGCTCTAGCGGGGGGGCCGGCGAGCAGTACTTC. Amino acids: CASSSSGGAGEQYF.

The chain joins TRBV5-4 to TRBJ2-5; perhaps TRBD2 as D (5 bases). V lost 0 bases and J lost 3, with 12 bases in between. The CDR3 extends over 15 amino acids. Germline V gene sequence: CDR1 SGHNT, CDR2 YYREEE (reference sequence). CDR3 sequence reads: CASSLARRGEETQYF. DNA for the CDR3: TGTGCCAGCAGCTTGGCCCGACGGGGTGAAGAGACCCAGTACTTC.

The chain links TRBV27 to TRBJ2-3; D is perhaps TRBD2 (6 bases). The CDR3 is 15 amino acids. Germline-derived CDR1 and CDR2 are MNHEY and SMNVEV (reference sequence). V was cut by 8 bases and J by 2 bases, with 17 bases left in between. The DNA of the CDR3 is TGTGCCAGCTCTTTAAAGCGGGTCGTCACAGATACGCAGTATTTT. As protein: CASSLKRVVTDTQYF.

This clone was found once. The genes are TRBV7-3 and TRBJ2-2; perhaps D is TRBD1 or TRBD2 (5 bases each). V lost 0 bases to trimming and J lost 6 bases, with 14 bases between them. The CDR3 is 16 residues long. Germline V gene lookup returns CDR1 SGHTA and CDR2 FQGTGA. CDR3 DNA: TGTGCCAGCAGCTTAACCGGGACCCCTTTTGCCGGGGAGCTGTTTTTT. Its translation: CASSLTGTPFAGELFF.

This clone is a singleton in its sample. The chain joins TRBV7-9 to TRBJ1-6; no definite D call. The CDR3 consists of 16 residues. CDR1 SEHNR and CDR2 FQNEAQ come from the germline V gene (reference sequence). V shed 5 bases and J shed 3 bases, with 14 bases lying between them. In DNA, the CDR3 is TGTGCCAGCAGCGCCAGCGCAGGCGGCTATAATTCACCCCTCCACTTT. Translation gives CASSASAGGYNSPLHF.

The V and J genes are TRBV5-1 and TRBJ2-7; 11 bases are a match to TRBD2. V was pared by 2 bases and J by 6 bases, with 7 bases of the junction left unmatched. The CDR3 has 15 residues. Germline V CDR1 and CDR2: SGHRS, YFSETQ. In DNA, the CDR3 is TGCGCCAGCAGCTTAATCACTAGCGGGGGCGGCGAGCAGTACTTC. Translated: CASSLITSGGGEQYF.

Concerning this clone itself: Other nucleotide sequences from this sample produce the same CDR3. This chain's CDR3 is CASSSQGLTDTQYF. CDR3 DNA: TGCGCCAGCAGCTCACAGGGGCTCACAGATACGCAGTATTTT. The chain uses TRBV5-1 and TRBJ2-3, with 7 bases fitting TRBD1. The germline V gene has CDR1 SGHRS and CDR2 YFSETQ. CDR3 length equals 14 residues. The ends lost 3 bases at V and 2 bases at J; junction bases unmatched: 3.

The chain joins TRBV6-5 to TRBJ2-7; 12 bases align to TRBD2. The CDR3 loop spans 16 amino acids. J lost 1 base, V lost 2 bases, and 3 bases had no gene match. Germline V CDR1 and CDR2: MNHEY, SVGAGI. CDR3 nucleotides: TGTGCCAGCAGTTACGCGACTAGCGGGGGATCCTACGAGCAGTACTTC. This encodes CASSYATSGGSYEQYF.

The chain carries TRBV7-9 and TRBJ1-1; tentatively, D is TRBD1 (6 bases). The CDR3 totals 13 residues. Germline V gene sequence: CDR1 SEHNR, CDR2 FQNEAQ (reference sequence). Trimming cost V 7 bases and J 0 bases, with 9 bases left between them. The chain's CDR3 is CASNRQVNTEAFF. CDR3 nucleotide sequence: TGTGCCAGCAACAGACAGGTGAACACTGAAGCTTTCTTT.

DNA for the CDR3: TGTGCCATCAGTGAGGGCACTAGCGGGGGGCACTACGAGCAGTACTTC. It specifies CAISEGTSGGHYEQYF. The rearrangement links TRBV10-3 to TRBJ2-7; 12 nucleotides agree with TRBD2. Unmatched junction bases numbered 5, after V lost 2 bases and J lost 3 bases. In germline, CDR1 is ENHRY, CDR2 SYGVKD. The CDR3 is 16 amino acids.

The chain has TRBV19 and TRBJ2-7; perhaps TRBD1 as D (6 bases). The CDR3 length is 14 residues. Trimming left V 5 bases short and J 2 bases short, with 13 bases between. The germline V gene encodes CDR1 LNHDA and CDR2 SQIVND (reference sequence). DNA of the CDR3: TGTGCCAGTAGTTTCACAGGGCGGACCTACGAGCAGTACTTC. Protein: CASSFTGRTYEQYF.